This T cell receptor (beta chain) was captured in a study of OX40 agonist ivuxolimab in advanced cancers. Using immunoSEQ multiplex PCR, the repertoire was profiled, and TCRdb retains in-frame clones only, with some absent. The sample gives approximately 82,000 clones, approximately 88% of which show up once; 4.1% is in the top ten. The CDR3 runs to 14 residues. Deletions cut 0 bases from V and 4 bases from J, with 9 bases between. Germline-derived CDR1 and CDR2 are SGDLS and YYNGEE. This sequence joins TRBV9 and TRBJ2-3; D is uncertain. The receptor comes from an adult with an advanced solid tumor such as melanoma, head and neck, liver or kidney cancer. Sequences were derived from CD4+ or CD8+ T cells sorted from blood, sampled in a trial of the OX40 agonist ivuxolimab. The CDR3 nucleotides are TGTGCCAGCAGCGTAGAGGACCGAGCAGATACGCAGTATTTT. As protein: CASSVEDRADTQYF.